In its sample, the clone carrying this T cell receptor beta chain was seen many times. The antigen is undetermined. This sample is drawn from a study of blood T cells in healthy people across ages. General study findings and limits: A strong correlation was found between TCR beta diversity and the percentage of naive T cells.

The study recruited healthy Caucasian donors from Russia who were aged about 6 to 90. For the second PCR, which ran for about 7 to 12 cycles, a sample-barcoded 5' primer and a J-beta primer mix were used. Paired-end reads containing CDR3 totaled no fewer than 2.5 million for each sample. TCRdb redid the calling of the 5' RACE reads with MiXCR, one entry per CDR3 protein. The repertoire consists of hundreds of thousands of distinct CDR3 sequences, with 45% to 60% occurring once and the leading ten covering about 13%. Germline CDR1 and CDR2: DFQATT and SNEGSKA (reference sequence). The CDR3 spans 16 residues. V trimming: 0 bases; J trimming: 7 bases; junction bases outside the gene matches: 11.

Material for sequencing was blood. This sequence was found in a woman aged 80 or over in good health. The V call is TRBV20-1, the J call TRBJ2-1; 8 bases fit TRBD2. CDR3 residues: CSARDLASGSVNEQFF. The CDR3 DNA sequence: TGCAGTGCTAGAGATTTGGCGAGCGGGAGTGTGAATGAGCAGTTCTTC.